Described below is a single TCR beta chain sequence and its context. Its antigen is not yet known. Per-nucleotide qualities are absent, and no much larger clonotype sits a single base away. Adjacent samples consisted of nontumor breast tissue surrounding the tumor. This sample is part of a study of breast tumors, draining lymph nodes, adjacent tissues (dated by TCRdb to 2016 to 2017). Notes on the research overall: Breast cancer patients provided tumor, adjacent nontumor tissue and axillary lymph nodes, and the study compared the TCR beta repertoires across these three sources. The study aimed to assess the relationships and possible T-cell exchange between tumor, surrounding tissue and draining lymph node repertoires in human breast cancer. The study at large found these results: The data were considered consistent with the idea that most tumor T cells come from the lymph node and then expand in tumor tissue. T-cell repertoire diversity in tumors was found to be lower than in lymph nodes but higher than in nontumor tissue, and preferential V and J gene usage was observed. The similarity between tumor and nontumor tissue repertoires was significantly greater in luminal-like breast cancer than in basal-like breast cancer. The conclusion that tumor T cells originate in lymph nodes was presented as consistent with a hypothesis rather than as directly demonstrated.

V sheds 6 bases and J sheds 6 bases, leaving 6 bases between their ends. Sequences MNHEY (CDR1) and SVGAGI (CDR2) are obtained from the germline V gene. Reading from cysteine to phenylalanine, the CDR3 counts 11 amino acids. Only CDR3 DNA is held: 33 bases, read in frame from base 1. Sequencing was performed on an Illumina HiSeq 2000. TCR beta chain libraries were generated by multiplex PCR amplification. High-throughput sequencing was used to analyze the amplified TCR beta chain products. TCRdb itself trimmed the public reads at Q25 with fastp, ran MiXCR and retained productive beta chains. All rows with the same CDR3 protein become a single entry with the most common DNA and genes. Counted in this sample were roughly 14,000 distinct CDR3 sequences; approximately 50% of them appeared once. Of the sample, 30% is held by the ten largest clones.

This receptor chain uses TRBV6-5 and TRBJ2-4; the D segment cannot be called with confidence. The specimen sequenced was tumor-adjacent breast tissue. The TCR originated in a female donor with breast cancer. Some clones in this sample may be carry-over from other donors' samples. The CDR3 protein sequence reads: CASRHSNIQYF. DNA sequence: TGTGCCAGCAGACACTCAAACATTCAGTACTTC.